The entry that follows covers one TCR beta chain sequence. Positively selected for CCR7, the CD45RO-negative cells used as naive CD8 cells excluded terminally differentiated effector memory CD45RA+ cells. The V gene end was trimmed by 5 bases and the J gene end by 2 bases; junction bases not matched to a gene: 11. The length of the CDR3 is 16 residues. The V gene's germline CDR1 is PRHDT and CDR2 FYEKMQ (reference sequence). These data originate in a study of shared clonotypes between healthy human individuals. At the deep level, the assay was run. The table came from immunoSEQ multiplex PCR; TCRdb's copy has only in-frame clones and leaves some out. The data contain about 1,800,000 clones, approximately 94% of them seen just once; the ten biggest clones take up approximately 1.2%.

Material: naive CD8+ T cells sorted from blood. The sequence came from a man aged 18-30 years in good health. This chain joins TRBV13 and TRBJ1-1, with 7 bases fitting TRBD1. For the CDR3, the DNA is TGTGCCAGCAGCCCTAAGACAGGGCTTTTCAACACTGAAGCTTTCTTT. It codes for CASSPKTGLFNTEAFF.